The 16 T cell receptor beta chains below come from one sample, sequenced in a study of T cells in Graves' hyperthyroidism and ophthalmopathy. RNA transcripts were the template for amplifying TCR beta CDR3 regions. An initial round of RT-PCR targeting the TCR CDR3 relied on the HTBI primer set. TCRdb reanalysed the multiplex PCR reads using MiXCR and keeps one entry per CDR3 protein. Altogether just over 550,000 distinct CDR3 sequences are present, more than 45% being singletons, with the ten largest covering approximately 8.2%. The specimen sequenced was peripheral blood or thyroid tissue (not recorded which). The source is a woman between 18 and 29 years old with Graves' hyperthyroidism.

J is TRBJ1-1 and V is TRBV7-2; 11 bases agree with TRBD1. V lost 5 bases to trimming and J lost 3 bases; unmatched junction nucleotides: 5. In germline, CDR1 is SGHTA, CDR2 FQGNSA. This CDR3 comprises 15 residues. CDR3 sequence reads: CASSPGQGAYTEAFF. CDR3 DNA: TGTGCCAGCAGCCCAGGACAGGGGGCCTACACTGAAGCTTTCTTT.

The V call is TRBV29-1, the J call TRBJ2-7; 10 bases fit TRBD2. V lost 5 bases and J lost 4; bases outside the gene matches: 11. Germline lookup yields CDR1 SQVTM and CDR2 ANQGSEA. The CDR3 length is 15 residues. This chain's CDR3 is CSVQLGLAGVYEQYF. Here the CDR3 DNA reads TGCAGCGTTCAATTGGGCCTAGCGGGGGTATACGAGCAGTACTTC.

Only a few counts were recorded for this clonotype. J is TRBJ1-2 and V is TRBV29-1; weak D call: TRBD1 (5 bases). CDR3 length: 13 amino acids. V shed 0 bases and J shed 6 bases, with 11 bases lying between them. The germline CDR1 and CDR2 sequences are SQVTM and ANQGSEA. CDR3 region: CSVEDIGGDGYTF. CDR3 nucleotides: TGCAGCGTTGAAGATATCGGGGGTGATGGCTACACCTTC.

In the case of this clonotype: Since a much larger clone is just one base distant, this may be a read error. Since the CDR3 does not end with the conserved phenylalanine or tryptophan, this likely comes from a read error. The chain recombines TRBV2 with TRBJ1-2; no reliable D call. The CDR3 is 15 amino acids. Germline CDR1 is SNHLY and CDR2 is FYNNEI. Trimming stripped 3 bases from V and 2 bases from J, with 13 bases between. The CDR3 loop reads CASSDDPNDNYGYTL. In DNA, the CDR3 is TGTGCCAGCAGTGACGACCCAAACGACAACTATGGCTACACCCTC.

The chain uses TRBV6-6 and TRBJ2-7; 8 bases fit TRBD2. The CDR3 sequence is 16 residues long. Germline trimming cut 2 bases from V and 2 bases from J; bases unmatched to any gene: 8. CDR1 MNHNY and CDR2 SVGAGI come from the germline V gene (reference sequence). CDR3 in amino acids: CASSYLAGGPTYEQYF. The CDR3 nucleotides are TGTGCCAGCAGTTACCTTGCGGGAGGACCGACCTACGAGCAGTACTTC.

This clonotype appeared a few times. The genes are TRBV2 and TRBJ1-2; TRBD1 matches at 9 bases. Germline V gene lookup returns CDR1 SNHLY and CDR2 FYNNEI. With V trimmed by 1 base and J by 8 bases, 11 bases remained unmatched. The length of the CDR3 is 16 residues. The CDR3 spells CASSEGSPGQGAGYTF. For the CDR3, the DNA is TGTGCCAGCAGTGAAGGGTCTCCGGGACAGGGCGCGGGCTACACCTTC. The whole variable domain, remainder taken from reference TRBV2 and TRBJ1-2, is EPEVTQTPSHQVTQMGQEVILRCVPISNHLYFYWYRQILGQKVEFLVSFYNNEISEKSEIFDDQFSVERPDGSNFTLKIRSTKLEDSAMYFCASSEGSPGQGAGYTFGSGTRLTVV.

This clonotype came up a few times. The J gene is TRBJ1-1, the V gene TRBV7-9; D gene uncertain. The CDR3 contains 14 residues. Trimming removed 4 bases from V and 3 bases from J, with 12 bases in between. Germline V lookup: CDR1 SEHNR, CDR2 FQNEAQ (reference sequence). The DNA for the CDR3 is TGTGCCAGCAGCTCGGCGGGAGCGGACACTGAAGCTTTCTTT. This gives the protein CASSSAGADTEAFF. Combining the CDR3 with reference TRBV7-9 and TRBJ1-1 gives the whole variable domain DTGVSQNPRHKITKRGQNVTFRCDPISEHNRLYWYRQTLGQGPEFLTYFQNEAQLEKSRLLSDRFSAERPKGSFSTLEIQRTEQGDSAMYLCASSSAGADTEAFFGQGTRLTVV.

The V gene is TRBV13, the J gene TRBJ2-2, with D perhaps TRBD2 (5 bases). V was cut by 5 bases and J by 2 bases, with 12 bases left in between. CDR1 is PRHDT, CDR2 FYEKMQ, per germline (reference sequence). The CDR3 totals 15 residues. The DNA for the CDR3 is TGTGCCAGCAGCAAAAGAGGGCTAAACACCGGGGAGCTGTTTTTT. This gives the protein CASSKRGLNTGELFF.

V is TRBV2 and J is TRBJ1-5, with unresolved D. V gave up 2 bases and J gave up 3 bases, with 11 bases separating them. This CDR3 contains 15 residues. The germline CDR1 and CDR2 sequences are SNHLY and FYNNEI. The CDR3 spells CASSERRQVNQPQHF. In nucleotides, the CDR3 is TGTGCCAGCAGTGAACGGCGGCAGGTCAATCAGCCCCAGCATTTT.

Ten or more counts support this clonotype. This chain uses TRBV7-9 with TRBJ1-6; D not resolved. The CDR3 has 15 residues. Deletions cut 2 bases from V and 9 bases from J, with 14 bases between. Per germline, CDR1 SEHNR and CDR2 FQNEAQ (reference sequence). In nucleotides, the CDR3 is TGTGCCAGCAGCTTAAGTGGGCCCAAGGGTTCACCCCTCCACTTT. Residues: CASSLSGPKGSPLHF.

This clonotype turned up a few times. The rearrangement links TRBV7-9 to TRBJ1-4; no reliable D call. The CDR3 length is 16 residues. From germline, CDR1 is SEHNR and CDR2 FQNEAQ (reference sequence). The ends were cut back, 1 base at V and 3 bases at J, with 12 bases in the middle. CDR3 in DNA: TGTGCCAGCAGCTTAGTAACCCCTGGACCTAATGAAAAACTGTTTTTT. Translation gives CASSLVTPGPNEKLFF.

This clonotype was detected many times. The gene calls are TRBV2 and TRBJ1-1; D remains ambiguous. Germline CDR1 reads SNHLY; CDR2 reads FYNNEI. The CDR3 totals 12 residues. Trimming removed 1 base at V and 8 bases at J, with 8 bases between. CDR3 in amino acids: CASSEGRLEAFF. As DNA, the CDR3 is TGTGCCAGCAGTGAAGGGCGGTTAGAAGCTTTCTTT.

In regard to this clonotype: A much more abundant neighbour one base away suggests this may be a read error. For the CDR3, the DNA is TGTGCCAGCAGCTCACACCTTGCAGAGGAGACCCAGTACTTC. Its protein product is CASSSHLAEETQYF. The chain couples TRBV11-2 to TRBJ2-5; no firm D call. Trimming took off 4 bases at V and 5 bases at J, with 14 bases between the two ends. The CDR3 spans 14 residues. In germline, CDR1 is SGHAT, CDR2 FQNNGV. The variable domain in full, completed from reference TRBV11-2 and TRBJ2-5, reads EAGVAQSPRYKIIEKRQSVAFWCNPISGHATLYWYQQILGQGPKLLIQFQNNGVVDDSQLPKDRFSAERLKGVDSTLKIQPAKLEDSAVYLCASSSHLAEETQYFGPGTRLLVL.

A word on this clonotype: This may stem from a read error, because a much larger clone lies one nucleotide away. Here the CDR3 reads CASSFSEEGYTF. As DNA, the CDR3 is TGTGCCAGCAGTTTTTCAGAGGAAGGCTACACCTTC. The rearrangement joins TRBV12-3 or TRBV12-4 to TRBJ1-2; no reliable D call. CDR3 length equals 12 residues. Trimming removed 3 bases at V and 8 bases at J, with 10 bases between.

A word on this clonotype: A much larger clone is a single base away; this may be a read error. The chain links TRBV29-1 to TRBJ1-1; the match to TRBD1 covers 8 bases. This CDR3 has 11 residues. V dropped 7 bases and J dropped 9; count of bases not matched to a gene: 7. Looked up from germline, CDR1 is SQVTM and CDR2 is ANQGSEA. CDR3 DNA: TGCAGCGCCATGGTCAGGGGGCAAGCTTTCTTT. The encoded protein is CSAMVRGQAFF.

This chain links TRBV29-1 with TRBJ1-5; the match to TRBD1 covers 7 bases. Trimming at V came to 7 bases and at J to 7 bases, leaving 7 bases not matched to a gene. Germline-derived CDR1 and CDR2 are SQVTM and ANQGSEA. The CDR3 has 12 amino acids. Written as DNA, the CDR3 is TGCAGCGGCTATCAGGGGGGGCAGCCCCAGCATTTT. Translated, it gives CSGYQGGQPQHF. The full variable domain, in which reference TRBV29-1 and TRBJ1-5 provide the parts outside the CDR3, is SAVISQKPSRDICQRGTSLTIQCQVDSQVTMMFWYRQQPGQSLTLIATANQGSEATYESGFVIDKFPISRPNLTFSTLTVSNMSPEDSSIYLCSGYQGGQPQHFGDGTRLSIL.